Each of the 15 T cell receptor beta chains below was sequenced from the same sample in a study of blood T cell repertoires in COVID-19. Clones were sequenced by immunoSEQ multiplex PCR, and TCRdb holds only the in-frame ones, with some missing. The table records about 73,000 clones, approximately 92% of them present only once. Sequences were obtained from peripheral blood. These receptors all stem from a man older than 75 with acute or convalescent COVID-19.

CDR3 sequence (DNA): TGTGCCAGCAGCGCGCAGGACAGGGAGCAGTACTTC. It translates to CASSAQDREQYF. The chain is built from TRBV7-9 and TRBJ2-7; 7 bases are a match to TRBD1. The junction had 5 bases not matched to a gene; V was cut back by 5 bases and J by 7 bases. This CDR3 region has 12 residues. Germline V lookup: CDR1 SEHNR, CDR2 FQNEAQ (reference sequence).

The chain joins TRBV2 to TRBJ1-2; TRBD1 aligns across 10 bases. CDR1 and CDR2 (germline): SNHLY, FYNNEI. With V trimmed by 4 bases and J by 8 bases, 7 bases remained unmatched. CDR3 length: 14 residues. Here the CDR3 reads CASSGIRDRGGYTF. Here the CDR3 DNA reads TGTGCCAGCAGTGGGATCCGGGACAGGGGAGGCTACACCTTC.

The chain combines TRBV6-6 with TRBJ1-2; no clear D gene. Deletions cut 5 bases from V and 0 bases from J, with 7 bases between. Germline loops: CDR1 MNHNY, CDR2 SVGAGI (reference sequence). This CDR3 has 13 residues. CDR3 sequence (DNA): TGTGCCAGCAGTACCGGTTCTAACTATGGCTACACCTTC. It yields the protein CASSTGSNYGYTF.

The genes are TRBV19 and TRBJ2-1, with D tentatively TRBD1 (5 bases). The CDR3 extends over 16 amino acids. Trimming took 3 bases from V and 5 from J, leaving 17 bases between them. CDR1 is LNHDA, CDR2 SQIVND, per germline (reference sequence). The CDR3, as DNA: TGTGCCAGTAGTATTAGGGGCAGGAATGGCGACAATGAGCAGTTCTTC. This encodes CASSIRGRNGDNEQFF.

The chain couples TRBV9 to TRBJ2-7; weak D call: TRBD2 (5 bases). The CDR3 covers 14 residues. Trimming took 0 bases from V and 6 from J, leaving 13 bases between them. Germline CDR1 is SGDLS and CDR2 is YYNGEE. CDR3 residues: CASSVGTLAAEQYF. The DNA of the CDR3 is TGTGCCAGCAGCGTAGGGACTTTGGCCGCCGAGCAGTACTTC.

J is TRBJ2-3 and V is TRBV27; 9 nucleotides align to TRBD1. CDR3 length: 15 amino acids. Germline CDR1 is MNHEY and CDR2 is SMNVEV (reference sequence). V gave up 3 bases and J gave up 5 bases; unmatched junction bases: 6. The CDR3 nucleotides are TGTGCCAGCAGTTTCAACAGGGGGCGTGGAGATACGCAGTATTTT. Its protein is CASSFNRGRGDTQYF.

This chain connects TRBV2 to TRBJ2-7; 7 nucleotides match TRBD2. The CDR3 totals 15 residues. In germline, CDR1 is SNHLY, CDR2 FYNNEI. After removal of 7 bases from V and 0 bases from J, the junction contained 9 bases not matched to a gene. CDR3 nucleotides: TGTGCCAGCACCCTCGGGGGGTCGACCTCCTACGAGCAGTACTTC. The encoded protein is CASTLGGSTSYEQYF.

V and J are TRBV12-3 or TRBV12-4 and TRBJ1-3, with no clear D. The CDR3 totals 12 residues. Trimming took off 6 bases at V and 4 bases at J, with 7 bases between the two ends. CDR3 bases: TGTGCCAGCAGGCCGGGGGGAAACACCATATATTTT. Its translation is CASRPGGNTIYF.

The chain links TRBV5-1 to TRBJ2-3, with TRBD2 identical over 11 bases. The V gene end was trimmed by 4 bases and the J gene end by 4 bases; junction bases not matched to a gene: 2. Germline CDR1 SGHRS, CDR2 YFSETQ. The CDR3 is made up of 14 amino acids. The CDR3: CASSPLAGADTQYF. The CDR3 DNA sequence: TGCGCCAGCAGCCCACTAGCGGGAGCAGATACGCAGTATTTT.

This chain connects TRBV18 to TRBJ2-7; 10 bases match TRBD2. Germline values: CDR1 KGHSH, CDR2 LQKENI. The CDR3 is 17 amino acids. The ends lost 3 bases at V and 6 bases at J; junction bases unmatched: 14. CDR3 sequence (DNA): TGTGCCAGCTCACCGGGGTTAGCGGGAGGTGGCATGAGCGAGCAGTACTTC. Translation: CASSPGLAGGGMSEQYF.

The chain combines TRBV6-5 with TRBJ2-1; 7 nucleotides line up with TRBD2. The CDR3 runs 13 residues. V was pared by 5 bases and J by 7 bases, with 5 bases of the junction left unmatched. The germline gives CDR1 MNHEY, CDR2 SVGAGI. The CDR3 loop reads CASSSGVPNEQFF. The CDR3 region has the DNA TGTGCCAGCAGTAGCGGGGTTCCGAATGAGCAGTTCTTC.

CDR3 amino acids: CASSSTSGTQETQYF. The DNA of the CDR3 is TGTGCCAGTAGTAGTACTAGCGGGACCCAAGAGACCCAGTACTTC. The chain employs TRBV19 and TRBJ2-5, with 10 positions matching TRBD2. In germline, CDR1 is LNHDA, CDR2 SQIVND (reference sequence). J was trimmed by 1 base and V by 4 bases; bases with no gene match: 3. This CDR3 region has 15 residues.

The chain is built from TRBV7-6 and TRBJ2-2; 10 nucleotides agree with TRBD2. Germline CDR1 is SGHVS and CDR2 is FNYEAQ. J gave up 6 bases and V 3 bases, and 10 bases lay outside the gene matches. The CDR3 is 17 residues long. CDR3 in DNA: TGTGCCAGCAGCTTCGAGGGGACTAGCGTTAAGGCCGGGGAGCTGTTTTTT. This translates into CASSFEGTSVKAGELFF.

This clone was seen many times. The J gene is TRBJ1-3, the V gene TRBV9, with D possibly being TRBD1 (6 bases). V dropped 0 bases and J dropped 1 base, with 11 bases sitting between them. The length of the CDR3 is 16 residues. CDR1 and CDR2 from the germline V gene are SGDLS and YYNGEE. In nucleotides, the CDR3 is TGTGCCAGCAGCGTAGGAGGCAGGGGATCTGGAAACACCATATATTTT. Encoded protein: CASSVGGRGSGNTIYF. The complete variable domain, with remaining parts taken from reference TRBV9 and TRBJ1-3, reads DSGVTQTPKHLITATGQRVTLRCSPRSGDLSVYWYQQSLDQGLQFLIQYYNGEERAKGNILERFSAQQFPDLHSELNLSSLELGDSALYFCASSVGGRGSGNTIYFGEGSWLTVV.

V and J are TRBV5-1 and TRBJ1-1; a weak D match, TRBD1 (5 bases). Germline V gene sequence: CDR1 SGHRS, CDR2 YFSETQ. The CDR3 loop spans 15 amino acids. V lost 3 bases and J lost 1, with 13 bases in between. Here the CDR3 DNA reads TGCGCCAGCAGCTGGCAGGGAGGAGGGAACACTGAAGCTTTCTTT. Protein: CASSWQGGGNTEAFF.